The sequence of this T cell receptor (beta chain) was determined in a study of glioma-infiltrating T cells after dendritic cell vaccination. The immunoSEQ assay amplified TCRB CDR3 from up to 2 ug DNA. Sequencing was performed with immunoSEQ multiplex PCR; in TCRdb, only in-frame clones are kept and a portion is missing. Of 75,000 to 100,000 clones in the sample, around 80% are singletons; the top ten hold roughly 5.7%. Comment on this clone: Antigen: not known.

The CDR3 length is 16 residues. Unmatched junction bases numbered 5, after V lost 0 bases and J lost 4 bases. CDR1 and CDR2 (germline): SGDLS, YYNGEE. Broader study findings: The cohort had few patients with full blood and tumor sets.

Selection required adequate fresh-frozen tumor tissue plus more than two years' survival data. This rearrangement joins TRBV9 to TRBJ2-1; the match to TRBD2 covers 9 bases. The material was blood, obtained before dendritic cell vaccination. The receptor comes from a human donor with glioblastoma. CDR3 in DNA: TGTGCCAGCAGCGTAGTCTTGAGCGGGAGGTACAATGAGCAGTTCTTC. It encodes CASSVVLSGRYNEQFF.